These T cell receptor beta chains were read from a single sample in a study of blood T cell repertoires in COVID-19. Some clones are missing from TCRdb's copy, which holds only in-frame ones; the method was immunoSEQ multiplex PCR. The data show about 66,000 clones, around 77% seen once. Material for sequencing was peripheral blood. These TCRs come from a human donor in a cohort sampled during active COVID-19. CDR3s include the opening cysteine and the closing phenylalanine or tryptophan. The order of the fields is D gene, V gene, clone size, J gene, CDR3 DNA, CDR3 protein. A D gene is named only where the DNA matches it firmly. Clone size is given for some rows only: seen once, a few or many times, or a class if the clone is expanded.

D gene: -; V gene: TRBV5-8; clone size: -; J gene: TRBJ2-1; CDR3 DNA: TGTGCCAGCAGCTTGCGGGGGAGCTCCTACAATGAGCAGTTCTTC; CDR3 protein: CASSLRGSSYNEQFF
D gene: TRBD2; V gene: TRBV4-3; clone size: -; J gene: TRBJ2-7; CDR3 DNA: TGCGCCAGCAGCCAAGAGCCAGCGGGAGGATCTTTGTCCTACGAGCAGTACTTC; CDR3 protein: CASSQEPAGGSLSYEQYF
D gene: -; V gene: TRBV2; clone size: few; J gene: TRBJ2-7; CDR3 DNA: TGTGCCAGCAGTGAGACGGGGCCCTTAGGGGGCGAGCAGTACTTC; CDR3 protein: CASSETGPLGGEQYF
D gene: TRBD2; V gene: TRBV2; clone size: -; J gene: TRBJ2-7; CDR3 DNA: TGTGCCAGTGGGGGGGGTTTGGAGCAGTACTTC; CDR3 protein: CASGGGLEQYF
D gene: TRBD2; V gene: TRBV6-6; clone size: -; J gene: TRBJ2-7; CDR3 DNA: TGTTCAATGGAAACTAGCGGGAGCTCCTACGAGCAGTACTTC; CDR3 protein: CSMETSGSSYEQYF
D gene: -; V gene: TRBV21-1; clone size: -; J gene: TRBJ2-7; CDR3 DNA: TGTGCCAGCAGCAAGACCTCAGGGTGCGAGCAGTACTTC; CDR3 protein: CASSKTSGCEQYF
D gene: -; V gene: TRBV10-3; clone size: -; J gene: TRBJ1-2; CDR3 DNA: TGTGCCATCAGTGAGTACGGGGGAGATGGCTACACCTTC; CDR3 protein: CAISEYGGDGYTF
D gene: TRBD1; V gene: TRBV5-1; clone size: once; J gene: TRBJ1-6; CDR3 DNA: TGCGCCAGCACCCTCGATGGACAGGGGGAATCACCCCTCCACTTT; CDR3 protein: CASTLDGQGESPLHF
D gene: -; V gene: TRBV27; clone size: -; J gene: TRBJ1-2; CDR3 DNA: TGTGCCAGCTTCGGGGGGGATTGGGGCGGCTACACCTTC; CDR3 protein: CASFGGDWGGYTF
D gene: TRBD2; V gene: TRBV5-6; clone size: -; J gene: TRBJ2-2; CDR3 DNA: TGTGCCAGCAGCTCGATTGGCGGGAGGCTTTCATCCGGGGAGCTGTTTTTT; CDR3 protein: CASSSIGGRLSSGELFF
D gene: TRBD1; V gene: TRBV5-8; clone size: -; J gene: TRBJ2-5; CDR3 DNA: TGTGCCAGCAGCAAAGGACAGGGGAGGGAGACCCAGTACTTC; CDR3 protein: CASSKGQGRETQYF
D gene: -; V gene: TRBV5-1; clone size: -; J gene: TRBJ2-1; CDR3 DNA: TGCGCCAGCAACGACAACCCCTCCTACAATGAGCAGTTCTTC; CDR3 protein: CASNDNPSYNEQFF
D gene: TRBD1; V gene: TRBV24-1; clone size: -; J gene: TRBJ1-5; CDR3 DNA: TGTGCCACCAGTGACACCACAGGGGTGGGGCAGCCCCAGCATTTT; CDR3 protein: CATSDTTGVGQPQHF
D gene: TRBD2; V gene: TRBV13; clone size: -; J gene: TRBJ2-2; CDR3 DNA: TGTGCCAGCAGCGGGCGACTAGCGGGTAACACCGGGGAGCTGTTTTTT; CDR3 protein: CASSGRLAGNTGELFF
D gene: -; V gene: TRBV9; clone size: -; J gene: TRBJ2-7; CDR3 DNA: TGTGCCAGCAGCGTTAGCGAGACCTACGAGCAGTACTTC; CDR3 protein: CASSVSETYEQYF
D gene: -; V gene: TRBV27; clone size: -; J gene: TRBJ2-7; CDR3 DNA: TGTGCCAGCAGTTTCCGCGGGACTTCCTACGAGCAGTACTTC; CDR3 protein: CASSFRGTSYEQYF
D gene: -; V gene: TRBV7-2; clone size: -; J gene: TRBJ2-7; CDR3 DNA: TGTGCCAGCAGCCAGACGACAGCATACGAGCAGTACTTC; CDR3 protein: CASSQTTAYEQYF
D gene: TRBD2; V gene: TRBV7-3; clone size: -; J gene: TRBJ2-1; CDR3 DNA: TGTGCCAGCAGCTTAGGACTAGCGGGAGCGAGTGAGCAGTTCTTC; CDR3 protein: CASSLGLAGASEQFF
D gene: TRBD1; V gene: TRBV19; clone size: -; J gene: TRBJ1-5; CDR3 DNA: TGTGCCAGTATCGGGGGACAGGATAGCAATCAGCCCCAGCATTTT; CDR3 protein: CASIGGQDSNQPQHF
D gene: -; V gene: TRBV28; clone size: -; J gene: TRBJ2-7; CDR3 DNA: TGTGCCAGCAGTTTATCGGCCAGGGGAATGGTCTACGAGCAGTACTTC; CDR3 protein: CASSLSARGMVYEQYF
D gene: -; V gene: TRBV2; clone size: few; J gene: TRBJ2-2; CDR3 DNA: TGTGCCAGCAGAACAGGACAGACTCTCACCGGGGAGCTGTTTTTT; CDR3 protein: CASRTGQTLTGELFF
D gene: -; V gene: TRBV28; clone size: -; J gene: TRBJ2-5; CDR3 DNA: TGTGCCAGTTTCGGAGAGACCCAGTACTTC; CDR3 protein: CASFGETQYF
D gene: -; V gene: TRBV5-4; clone size: once; J gene: TRBJ2-7; CDR3 DNA: TGTGCCAGCAGCCTCCCAACATCAGGGTTGCAGTACTTC; CDR3 protein: CASSLPTSGLQYF
D gene: -; V gene: TRBV5-1; clone size: once; J gene: TRBJ2-1; CDR3 DNA: TGCGCCAGCAGCTTGGTATTAGCAGATGAGCAGTTCTTC; CDR3 protein: CASSLVLADEQFF
D gene: TRBD2; V gene: TRBV27; clone size: -; J gene: TRBJ2-3; CDR3 DNA: TGTGCCAGCGGACTAGCGGGAGCAAAGGGAGATACGCAGTATTTT; CDR3 protein: CASGLAGAKGDTQYF
D gene: -; V gene: TRBV6-6; clone size: -; J gene: TRBJ1-1; CDR3 DNA: TGTGCCAGCAGTTACCCATCCGGGGTGGCCACTGAAGCTTTCTTT; CDR3 protein: CASSYPSGVATEAFF
D gene: -; V gene: TRBV28; clone size: -; J gene: TRBJ1-6; CDR3 DNA: TGTGCCAGCAGTTTTAGCAGGGGTTATTCACCCCTCCACTTT; CDR3 protein: CASSFSRGYSPLHF
D gene: -; V gene: TRBV7-9; clone size: -; J gene: TRBJ2-7; CDR3 DNA: TGTGCCAGCAGCAAGGTGGCGGGCGGAGGCGAGCAGTACTTC; CDR3 protein: CASSKVAGGGEQYF
D gene: TRBD2; V gene: TRBV24-1; clone size: -; J gene: TRBJ2-3; CDR3 DNA: TGTGCCACCAGTGACCCGTTACGGGAGGGCCTGGTAGATACGCAGTATTTT; CDR3 protein: CATSDPLREGLVDTQYF
D gene: -; V gene: TRBV5-1; clone size: -; J gene: TRBJ2-5; CDR3 DNA: TGCGCCAGCAGCTTGGTAGGGGGTCAAAGAGAGACCCAGTACTTC; CDR3 protein: CASSLVGGQRETQYF
D gene: -; V gene: TRBV13; clone size: -; J gene: TRBJ2-2; CDR3 DNA: TGTGCCAGCAGCTTAGGGCTTGAGGGCGGGGAGCTGTTTTTT; CDR3 protein: CASSLGLEGGELFF
D gene: -; V gene: TRBV28; clone size: -; J gene: TRBJ2-7; CDR3 DNA: TGTGCCAGCAGCTCGCGGTCCCTCATCGAGCAGTACTTC; CDR3 protein: CASSSRSLIEQYF
D gene: TRBD1; V gene: TRBV7-2; clone size: many; J gene: TRBJ1-1; CDR3 DNA: TGTGCCAGCAGCCGTCAGACAGGGGGAAACACTGAAGCTTTCTTT; CDR3 protein: CASSRQTGGNTEAFF
D gene: -; V gene: TRBV20-1; clone size: -; J gene: TRBJ2-7; CDR3 DNA: TGCAGTGCTAGCCTTGCCTACGAGCAGTACTTC; CDR3 protein: CSASLAYEQYF
D gene: -; V gene: TRBV18; clone size: -; J gene: TRBJ1-6; CDR3 DNA: TGTGCCAGCTCACCCGACCGGGAGGTGCGACTCCACTTT; CDR3 protein: CASSPDREVRLHF
D gene: -; V gene: TRBV7-2; clone size: -; J gene: TRBJ2-1; CDR3 DNA: TGTGCCAGCAGCCGCGGGACCCAGAACAATGAGCAGTTCTTC; CDR3 protein: CASSRGTQNNEQFF
D gene: TRBD1; V gene: TRBV18; clone size: -; J gene: TRBJ1-2; CDR3 DNA: TGTGCCAGCTCCCTGGGACAGGGAGTTGGCTACACCTTC; CDR3 protein: CASSLGQGVGYTF
D gene: -; V gene: TRBV4-3; clone size: -; J gene: TRBJ1-5; CDR3 DNA: TGCGCCAGCAGCCTCGTTAGACAGGACAATCAGCCCCAGCATTTT; CDR3 protein: CASSLVRQDNQPQHF
D gene: -; V gene: TRBV27; clone size: -; J gene: TRBJ1-4; CDR3 DNA: TGTGCCAGCAGTTTAAATAGGGGGACGGGTGAAAAACTGTTTTTT; CDR3 protein: CASSLNRGTGEKLFF
D gene: TRBD1; V gene: TRBV9; clone size: -; J gene: TRBJ1-1; CDR3 DNA: TGTGCCAGCAGCGACGACAGGGGAGGAGACACTGAAGCTTTCTTT; CDR3 protein: CASSDDRGGDTEAFF
D gene: -; V gene: TRBV30; clone size: -; J gene: TRBJ1-1; CDR3 DNA: TGTGCCTGGAGTGCCCGGGGGAACACTGAAGCTTTCTTT; CDR3 protein: CAWSARGNTEAFF
D gene: TRBD1; V gene: TRBV28; clone size: -; J gene: TRBJ2-7; CDR3 DNA: TGTGCCAGCAGTCTCCGGGACAGGGAAAACGAGCAGTACTTC; CDR3 protein: CASSLRDRENEQYF
D gene: -; V gene: TRBV6-5; clone size: -; J gene: TRBJ1-3; CDR3 DNA: TGTGCCAGCAGTCAGGACAGCGCTGGAAACACCATATATTTT; CDR3 protein: CASSQDSAGNTIYF